This is a list of T cell receptor beta chains from one sample in a study of graft-versus-host responses after intestinal transplantation. Sequenced by immunoSEQ multiplex PCR; TCRdb stores in-frame clones only, minus some. The sample yields more than 10,000 clones, approximately 33% seen once. Sample: alloreactive CD4+ T cells from a mixed lymphocyte reaction culture, taken before transplantation. The source of these receptors is a human patient who was an organ donor for intestinal transplantation. Both conserved end residues are part of each CDR3. The order of the fields is CDR3 length, J gene, D gene, V gene, clone size, CDR3 protein, CDR3 DNA. The D gene is left open where the match is weak. Size values are once, few and many counts, or a class for expanded clones, and some rows have none.

cdr3_length: 14
j_call: TRBJ2-7
d_call: NA
v_call: TRBV4-1
clone_size: NA
cdr3_aa: CASSHSGSFYEQYF
cdr3_nt: TGTGCCAGCAGCCATTCCGGGTCCTTTTACGAGCAGTACTTC

cdr3_length: 13
j_call: TRBJ1-1
d_call: NA
v_call: TRBV5-1
clone_size: NA
cdr3_aa: CASSLVQGTEAFF
cdr3_nt: TGCGCCAGCAGCTTGGTCCAGGGCACTGAAGCTTTCTTT

cdr3_length: 15
j_call: TRBJ1-1
d_call: TRBD1
v_call: TRBV18
clone_size: NA
cdr3_aa: CASSLLGTANTEAFF
cdr3_nt: TGTGCCAGCTCACTGCTAGGGACAGCGAACACTGAAGCTTTCTTT

cdr3_length: 17
j_call: TRBJ2-4
d_call: NA
v_call: TRBV4-1
clone_size: NA
cdr3_aa: CASSPSLPVLAKNIQYF
cdr3_nt: TGCGCCAGCAGCCCAAGCCTCCCCGTGTTAGCCAAAAACATTCAGTACTTC

cdr3_length: 13
j_call: TRBJ2-5
d_call: TRBD2
v_call: TRBV10-3
clone_size: few
cdr3_aa: CAISLAEGETQYF
cdr3_nt: TGTGCCATCAGTCTAGCGGAGGGAGAGACCCAGTACTTC

cdr3_length: 13
j_call: TRBJ2-5
d_call: TRBD2
v_call: TRBV5-4
clone_size: NA
cdr3_aa: CASSGGGAETQYF
cdr3_nt: TGTGCCAGCAGCGGCGGGGGGGCGGAGACCCAGTACTTC

cdr3_length: 14
j_call: TRBJ2-2
d_call: NA
v_call: TRBV11-2
clone_size: medium-sized
cdr3_aa: CASSPTTTTGELFF
cdr3_nt: TGTGCCAGCAGCCCAACTACGACCACCGGGGAGCTGTTTTTT

cdr3_length: 13
j_call: TRBJ2-7
d_call: NA
v_call: TRBV7-2
clone_size: few
cdr3_aa: CASSLRPRGEQYF
cdr3_nt: TGTGCCAGCAGCTTAAGACCCCGGGGCGAGCAGTACTTC

cdr3_length: 12
j_call: TRBJ2-5
d_call: NA
v_call: TRBV18
clone_size: NA
cdr3_aa: CASSLGQETQYF
cdr3_nt: TGTGCCAGCTCACTCGGCCAAGAGACCCAGTACTTC

cdr3_length: 14
j_call: TRBJ2-7
d_call: TRBD1
v_call: TRBV4-2
clone_size: few
cdr3_aa: CASSQPGQGHEQYF
cdr3_nt: TGTGCCAGCAGCCAACCGGGACAGGGGCACGAGCAGTACTTC

cdr3_length: 13
j_call: TRBJ1-2
d_call: NA
v_call: TRBV4-1
clone_size: NA
cdr3_aa: CASSQGTGYGYTF
cdr3_nt: TGCGCCAGCAGCCAAGGAACAGGGTATGGCTACACCTTC

cdr3_length: 17
j_call: TRBJ1-3
d_call: NA
v_call: TRBV7-2
clone_size: medium-sized
cdr3_aa: CASSLFDQGLTGNTIYF
cdr3_nt: TGTGCCAGCAGCTTATTCGACCAGGGCCTAACTGGAAACACCATATATTTT

cdr3_length: 14
j_call: TRBJ2-7
d_call: NA
v_call: TRBV30
clone_size: NA
cdr3_aa: CAWSVSGGSYEQYF
cdr3_nt: TGTGCCTGGAGTGTATCAGGAGGCTCCTACGAGCAGTACTTC

cdr3_length: 17
j_call: TRBJ2-3
d_call: TRBD2
v_call: TRBV18
clone_size: few
cdr3_aa: CASSKLLAGLNTDTQYF
cdr3_nt: TGTGCCAGCTCCAAACTTCTAGCGGGGCTAAACACAGATACGCAGTATTTT

cdr3_length: 12
j_call: TRBJ2-1
d_call: TRBD2
v_call: TRBV6-6
clone_size: NA
cdr3_aa: CASSYPLGAGVF
cdr3_nt: TGTGCCAGCAGTTACCCCCTCGGGGCGGGGGTCTTC

cdr3_length: 16
j_call: TRBJ1-3
d_call: NA
v_call: TRBV5-1
clone_size: NA
cdr3_aa: CASSLALRESGNTIYF
cdr3_nt: TGCGCCAGCAGCCTGGCATTAAGGGAGAGTGGAAACACCATATATTTT

cdr3_length: 12
j_call: TRBJ1-4
d_call: NA
v_call: TRBV19
clone_size: medium-sized
cdr3_aa: CASGETAEKLFF
cdr3_nt: TGTGCCAGTGGTGAGACAGCCGAAAAACTGTTTTTT

cdr3_length: 14
j_call: TRBJ2-5
d_call: TRBD1
v_call: TRBV11-3
clone_size: few
cdr3_aa: CASSKGQGSETQYF
cdr3_nt: TGTGCCAGCAGCAAGGGACAGGGGTCAGAGACCCAGTACTTC

cdr3_length: 16
j_call: TRBJ2-3
d_call: TRBD2
v_call: TRBV5-4
clone_size: NA
cdr3_aa: CASSLHPGGGVDTQYF
cdr3_nt: TGTGCCAGCAGCTTGCACCCCGGGGGGGGTGTAGATACGCAGTATTTT

cdr3_length: 14
j_call: TRBJ1-5
d_call: TRBD1
v_call: TRBV27
clone_size: medium-sized
cdr3_aa: CASSFTGGGQPQHF
cdr3_nt: TGTGCCAGCAGTTTCACAGGGGGAGGTCAGCCCCAGCATTTT

cdr3_length: 18
j_call: TRBJ2-2
d_call: NA
v_call: TRBV7-2
clone_size: few
cdr3_aa: CASSYRGGAGDNTGELFF
cdr3_nt: TGTGCCAGCAGCTATAGAGGGGGGGCAGGGGATAACACCGGGGAGCTGTTTTTT

cdr3_length: 15
j_call: TRBJ1-2
d_call: TRBD1
v_call: TRBV27
clone_size: NA
cdr3_aa: CASSTNAGTGNGYTF
cdr3_nt: TGTGCCAGCAGTACAAACGCCGGGACAGGGAATGGCTACACCTTC

cdr3_length: 13
j_call: TRBJ1-1
d_call: NA
v_call: TRBV11-2
clone_size: NA
cdr3_aa: CASSLERGLRAFF
cdr3_nt: TGTGCCAGCAGCTTAGAGAGGGGGTTAAGAGCTTTCTTT

cdr3_length: 13
j_call: TRBJ1-1
d_call: NA
v_call: TRBV11-1
clone_size: medium-sized
cdr3_aa: CASSPGVYTEAFF
cdr3_nt: TGTGCCAGCAGCCCAGGGGTGTACACTGAAGCTTTCTTT

cdr3_length: 14
j_call: TRBJ2-7
d_call: NA
v_call: TRBV4-2
clone_size: NA
cdr3_aa: CASSHNHGGYEQYF
cdr3_nt: TGTGCCAGCAGCCATAATCACGGGGGCTACGAGCAGTACTTC

cdr3_length: 13
j_call: TRBJ2-3
d_call: NA
v_call: TRBV5-1
clone_size: few
cdr3_aa: CASRPGVTDTQYF
cdr3_nt: TGCGCCAGCAGACCGGGGGTCACAGATACGCAGTATTTT